These 25 T cell receptor beta chains came from one sample sequenced in a study of T cells in Graves' hyperthyroidism and ophthalmopathy. Researchers amplified the TCR beta CDR3 regions from RNA transcripts. HTBI primers were the set used in a first-round RT-PCR of the TCR CDR3. TCRdb re-called the multiplex PCR reads through MiXCR, storing one row per CDR3 protein. The data contain some 600,000 distinct CDR3 sequences, around 14% of them singletons. The material sequenced was blood. The receptors come from a woman aged 30 to 39 with Graves' hyperthyroidism that later progressed to Graves' ophthalmopathy.

This clonotype was counted ten times or more. The rearrangement links TRBV11-2 to TRBJ1-2; D is uncertain. Germline lookup yields CDR1 SGHAT and CDR2 FQNNGV. V was pared by 0 bases and J by 8 bases, with 13 bases between. This CDR3 spans 14 amino acids. DNA of the CDR3: TGTGCCAGCAGCTTAGAGCCGGAACTCGGGGGCTACACCTTC. Its protein is CASSLEPELGGYTF.

V is TRBV6-8 and J is TRBJ2-5, with D possibly matching TRBD1 (5 bases). CDR1 is MNHGY, CDR2 SAAAGT, per germline. The CDR3 contains 13 residues. Trimming took off 2 bases at V and 5 bases at J, with 9 bases between the two ends. DNA for the CDR3: TGTGCCAGCAGTTACCAGGGAAGGGAGACCCAGTACTTC. Protein: CASSYQGRETQYF.

In its sample, this clonotype was seen many times. The rearrangement links TRBV20-1 to TRBJ2-7; a weak D match, TRBD2 (5 bases). The CDR3 totals 12 residues. In germline, CDR1 is DFQATT, CDR2 SNEGSKA (reference sequence). V lost 1 base to trimming and J lost 5 bases, with 9 bases between them. The CDR3 protein is CSARVLGDEQYF. The CDR3 DNA reads as TGCAGTGCTAGAGTACTCGGGGACGAGCAGTACTTC.

This clonotype was detected ten times or more. J is TRBJ1-3 and V is TRBV20-1, with a possible D match to TRBD1 (6 bases). The CDR3 is made up of 13 amino acids. Germline values: CDR1 DFQATT, CDR2 SNEGSKA (reference sequence). The V end was cut by 6 bases, the J end by 1 base, with 10 bases between. CDR3 sequence reads: CSANRASGNTIYF. CDR3 coding DNA: TGCAGTGCCAACAGGGCTTCTGGAAACACCATATATTTT.

Concerning this clonotype: A read error may explain this, as a much larger clone is one base away. The chain uses TRBV7-9 and TRBJ2-7, with D possibly matching TRBD2 (7 bases). The CDR3 is 16 amino acids. Trimming shortened V by 5 bases and J by 2 bases, and 19 bases separated the two germline ends. Germline V gene data show CDR1 as SEHNR and CDR2 as FQNEAQ (reference sequence). CDR3 amino acids: CASSPWGGGPTYEQYF. CDR3 sequence (DNA): TGTGCCAGCAGCCCCTGGGGGGGCGGACCTACCTACGAGCAGTACTTC.

Many counts were recorded for this clonotype. This CDR3 reads CASSLAGGPNQPQHF. The CDR3 nucleotides are TGTGCCAGCAGTTTAGCGGGGGGCCCCAATCAGCCCCAGCATTTT. The chain links TRBV27 to TRBJ1-5; TRBD1 might be the D (6 bases). Germline CDR1 and CDR2: MNHEY and SMNVEV (reference sequence). Trimming shortened V by 2 bases and J by 3 bases, and 11 bases separated the two germline ends. This CDR3 has 15 residues.

In its sample, this clonotype was seen many times. The chain has TRBV18 and TRBJ1-5; D not certain. CDR3 length equals 16 residues. From germline, CDR1 is KGHSH and CDR2 LQKENI. V was clipped by 4 bases and J by 6 bases, with 19 bases between them. CDR3 DNA: TGTGCCAGCTCACTGTCTCATCCGGACGCGGGTCAGCCCCAGCATTTT. Protein: CASSLSHPDAGQPQHF.

V gene TRBV11-2 combines with J gene TRBJ2-7; 11 bases fit TRBD2. The J segment lost 0 bases and the V segment lost 5 bases, leaving 3 bases of the junction unmatched. Per the germline V gene, CDR1 is SGHAT and CDR2 is FQNNGV. The CDR3 consists of 15 residues. The CDR3 loop is CASSTTSGDSYEQYF. The CDR3 coding sequence is TGTGCCAGCAGCACGACTAGCGGGGACTCCTACGAGCAGTACTTC.

This clonotype was recorded a few times. The chain combines TRBV6-1 with TRBJ1-2; 9 nucleotides agree with TRBD1. This CDR3 has 14 residues. The V and J ends lost 6 bases and 8 bases, in that order; junction bases with no gene match: 10. The germline V gene encodes CDR1 MNHNS and CDR2 SASEGT. Here the CDR3 DNA reads TGTGCCAGCAGCCGGACAGGGGCGGCCCGAGGCTACACCTTC. This gives the protein CASSRTGAARGYTF.

This clonotype was observed at least ten times. This chain joins TRBV5-1 and TRBJ2-7; D is possibly TRBD2 (5 bases). Germline assignment: CDR1 SGHRS and CDR2 YFSETQ. The CDR3 sequence is 17 residues long. V lost 4 bases to trimming and J lost 0 bases, with 20 bases between them. The CDR3 sequence is CASSARSGLLSSYEQYF. The CDR3 DNA is TGCGCCAGCAGCGCCCGCTCCGGACTTTTGAGCTCCTACGAGCAGTACTTC.

Turning to this clonotype: An end of the junction does not agree with germline; a read error may underlie this. The chain employs TRBV11-3 and TRBJ2-5; TRBD2 aligns across 9 bases. CDR1 is SGHNT, CDR2 YENEEA, per germline. This CDR3 is built from 16 residues. The CDR3 protein is CASSLESGRFQETRYF. The CDR3 bases are TGTGCCAGCAGCTTGGAGAGCGGGAGGTTCCAAGAGACCCGGTACTTC.

This clonotype was recorded many times. The rearrangement joins TRBV27 to TRBJ2-7, with D perhaps matching TRBD2 (5 bases). Trimming left V 4 bases short and J 2 bases short, with 15 bases between. Germline V lookup: CDR1 MNHEY, CDR2 SMNVEV (reference sequence). The CDR3 contains 15 residues. CDR3 sequence (DNA): TGTGCCAGCAGTTCCCGGGCCCTGGAGGCCTACGAGCAGTACTTC. It translates to CASSSRALEAYEQYF.

This clonotype was recorded many times. The chain combines TRBV2 with TRBJ1-5; no clear D gene. Germline V CDR1 and CDR2: SNHLY, FYNNEI. Between the trimmed V and J ends, which lost 5 bases and 7 bases, there was a span of 18 bases. The CDR3 sequence is 15 residues long. The CDR3 spells CASSSRALGGQPQHF. CDR3 nucleotide sequence: TGTGCCAGCAGTAGTAGGGCCCTGGGAGGGCAGCCCCAGCATTTT.

The sample holds a few counts of this clonotype. A much bigger clone sits one base away, suggesting this may be a read error. V is TRBV25-1 and J is TRBJ1-6; 8 bases align to TRBD1. The V gene's germline CDR1 is MGHDK and CDR2 SYGVNS. CDR3 length: 13 amino acids. The ends lost 4 bases at V and 10 bases at J; junction bases unmatched: 3. The DNA for the CDR3 is TGTGCCAGCAGTGGGACAGGGAGATCACCCCTCCACTTT. It is translated as CASSGTGRSPLHF.

The chain combines TRBV12-3 or TRBV12-4 with TRBJ2-1; unclear D gene. CDR3 size: 13 residues. V was clipped by 6 bases and J by 2 bases, with 8 bases between them. The CDR3 DNA follows: TGTGCCAGCAGATCTCCGGCCTACAATGAGCAGTTCTTC. Amino acid sequence: CASRSPAYNEQFF.

This clonotype came up many times. This chain uses TRBV30 with TRBJ2-3, with D possibly being TRBD2 (5 bases). Trimming removed 1 base from V and 5 bases from J, with 7 bases in between. Germline V gene data show CDR1 as GTSNPN and CDR2 as SVGIG (reference sequence). This CDR3 comprises 12 residues. The CDR3 coding sequence is TGTGCCTGGAGTGCCCGGGGAGATACGCAGTATTTT. It specifies CAWSARGDTQYF.

The chain carries TRBV7-3 and TRBJ1-2; maybe TRBD1 (6 bases). Germline CDR1 and CDR2: SGHTA and FQGTGA. V was trimmed by 2 bases and J by 7 bases, leaving 11 bases between them. The CDR3 runs 13 residues. The CDR3 DNA follows: TGTGCCAGCAGCTTAGGGGGGCTGGGTGGCTACACCTTC. Translated: CASSLGGLGGYTF.

This clonotype was seen more than once but under ten times. This chain uses TRBV3-1 with TRBJ1-1, with no clear D. Per germline, CDR1 LGHDT and CDR2 YNNKEL (reference sequence). CDR3 length: 15 amino acids. V shed 1 base and J shed 5 bases, with 14 bases lying between them. CDR3 sequence reads: CASSQGNGLWTEAFF. The DNA of the CDR3 is TGTGCCAGCAGCCAAGGAAACGGCTTATGGACTGAAGCTTTCTTT. The full variable domain, its missing parts supplied by reference TRBV3-1 and TRBJ1-1, is DTAVSQTPKYLVTQMGNDKSIKCEQNLGHDTMYWYKQDSKKFLKIMFSYNNKELIINETVPNRFSPKSPDKAHLNLHINSLELGDSAVYFCASSQGNGLWTEAFFGQGTRLTVV.

Concerning this clonotype: At one boundary the junction diverges from the germline segment, which might be a read error. The V call is TRBV4-1, the J call TRBJ1-1; maybe TRBD1 (6 bases). The CDR3 extends over 15 amino acids. Germline assignment: CDR1 MGHRA and CDR2 YSYEKL. This chain's CDR3 is CASCQDSGQRTEAFF. In DNA form, the CDR3 reads TGCGCCAGCTGCCAAGATTCCGGACAGCGAACTGAAGCTTTCTTT.

This clonotype was picked up many times. The chain uses TRBV20-1 and TRBJ1-5; D is uncertain. Germline loops: CDR1 DFQATT, CDR2 SNEGSKA (reference sequence). Trimming took 0 bases from V and 0 from J, leaving 12 bases between them. The CDR3 runs to 16 residues. CDR3 sequence: CSARDLRTDSNQPQHF. The CDR3 bases are TGCAGTGCTAGAGATCTCCGTACAGATAGCAATCAGCCCCAGCATTTT.

This clonotype was detected many times. The chain is built from TRBV7-2 and TRBJ1-5; maybe TRBD1 (5 bases). The CDR3 extends over 14 amino acids. Germline V gene lookup returns CDR1 SGHTA and CDR2 FQGNSA. Trimming took off 4 bases at V and 1 base at J, with 8 bases between the two ends. The CDR3 nucleotides read TGTGCCAGCAGCTCGACAGCAAGCAATCAGCCCCAGCATTTT. Protein product: CASSSTASNQPQHF.

This clonotype was seen repeatedly, ten times or more. J is TRBJ2-2 and V is TRBV5-5, with 11 bases identical to TRBD2. The CDR3 has 16 amino acids. Trimming took 0 bases from V and 6 from J; bases not matched to a gene: 4. CDR1 is SGHKS and CDR2 is YYEKEE in the germline V gene (reference sequence). CDR3: CASSLDSGRAAGELFF. CDR3 nucleotide sequence: TGTGCCAGCAGCTTGGATAGCGGGAGGGCCGCCGGGGAGCTGTTTTTT. The whole variable domain, filled in from reference TRBV5-5 and TRBJ2-2, reads DAGVTQSPTHLIKTRGQQVTLRCSPISGHKSVSWYQQVLGQGPQFIFQYYEKEERGRGNFPDRFSARQFPNYSSELNVNALLLGDSALYLCASSLDSGRAAGELFFGEGSRLTVL.

This clonotype was recorded at least ten times. The chain is built from TRBV11-2 and TRBJ1-5; no clear D. Germline lookup yields CDR1 SGHAT and CDR2 FQNNGV. V was cut by 0 bases and J by 3 bases, with 3 bases left in between. This CDR3 is 13 amino acids long. The DNA of the CDR3 is TGTGCCAGCAGCTTAGAGGACAATCAGCCCCAGCATTTT. Translated: CASSLEDNQPQHF.

This clonotype occurred many times. This CDR3 is CATSDLGRDRVGGDTQYF. CDR3 nucleotides: TGTGCCACCAGTGATTTGGGGCGGGACAGGGTCGGTGGTGATACGCAGTATTTT. The chain joins TRBV24-1 to TRBJ2-3, with 9 bases that match TRBD1. The germline CDR1 and CDR2 sequences are KGHDR and SFDVKD. J gave up 6 bases and V 0 bases, and 12 bases lay outside the gene matches. The CDR3 contains 18 residues.

At least ten counts were recorded for this clonotype. This chain uses TRBV9 with TRBJ1-1; no definite D call. Germline CDR1 reads SGDLS; CDR2 reads YYNGEE. The ends were cut back, 4 bases at V and 7 bases at J, with 11 bases in the middle. This CDR3 contains 12 residues. The CDR3 loop is CASSTGGDEAFF. In DNA, the CDR3 is TGTGCCAGCAGCACCGGTGGGGATGAAGCTTTCTTT.